Described below is a single T cell receptor beta chain sequence and its context. This record comes from a study of blood T cell repertoires in COVID-19. Looking at the study overall: There were acute and convalescent COVID-19 samples, and they came from the United States, Italy and Spain. PBMCs, B-cell-depleted T cells, or T cells provided the cDNA or gDNA that made up the material.

Germline CDR1 is MGHRA and CDR2 is YSYEKL. V was clipped by 3 bases and J by 2 bases; unmatched bases: 7. This CDR3 has 15 residues. Authors' data handling: From reference gene primer amplification, estimates of nucleated cell counts were derived. Sequencing used immunoSEQ multiplex PCR; TCRdb keeps in-frame clones, though not all of them. V and J calls and clone size are those listed in that table; D and trimming were worked out from the DNA. The sample lists approximately 110,000 clones, roughly 88% occurring once. Sequencing was carried out using peripheral blood. The chain couples TRBV4-1 to TRBJ2-7, with TRBD2 identical over 7 bases. The sequence was collected from a woman aged 45-65 years with active or convalescent COVID-19. Here the CDR3 DNA reads TGCGCCAGCAGCCAGCTAGCGGAAATCACCTACGAGCAGTACTTC. As protein: CASSQLAEITYEQYF.